This entry lists 5 T cell receptor beta chains sequenced from one sample in a study of blood T cell repertoires in COVID-19. Clones were sequenced by immunoSEQ multiplex PCR, and TCRdb holds only the in-frame ones, with some missing. The sample shows approximately 190,000 clones, 65% to 90% of them seen only once. The sequenced material came from PBMCs or T cells enriched from blood (not recorded which). Source of these receptors: an older woman with acute COVID-19.

The chain recombines TRBV27 with TRBJ2-1; perhaps TRBD1 as D (5 bases). Trimming removed 8 bases at V and 5 bases at J, with 16 bases between. This CDR3 has 14 amino acids. CDR1 and CDR2 from the germline V gene are MNHEY and SMNVEV (reference sequence). The CDR3 region is CASGAYGPHNEQFF. The CDR3 DNA reads as TGTGCCAGCGGGGCATATGGACCCCACAATGAGCAGTTCTTC.

This clone was counted a single time. This sequence joins TRBV11-2 and TRBJ1-3; D unclear. Trimming stripped 5 bases from V and 4 bases from J, with 9 bases between. CDR1 and CDR2 from the germline V gene are SGHAT and FQNNGV. This CDR3 has 13 amino acids. CDR3 amino acids: CASSPSQGNTIYF. DNA for the CDR3: TGTGCCAGCAGCCCCTCACAGGGAAACACCATATATTTT.

The rearrangement joins TRBV14 to TRBJ2-7; 7 bases are a match to TRBD2. Per the germline V gene, CDR1 is SGHDN and CDR2 is FVKESK. The CDR3 has 14 residues. V gave up 4 bases and J gave up 0 bases; unmatched junction bases: 3. CDR3 in DNA: TGTGCCAGCAGCCCTAGCGGAACCTCCTACGAGCAGTACTTC. It encodes CASSPSGTSYEQYF.

This clone was detected once. The CDR3 DNA follows: TGTGCCAGCAACCAGGGAGGACTGAACACTGAAGCTTTCTTT. This codes for CASNQGGLNTEAFF. J is TRBJ1-1 and V is TRBV2; a weak D match, TRBD1 (5 bases). Germline V gene data show CDR1 as SNHLY and CDR2 as FYNNEI. V lost 7 bases to trimming and J lost 0 bases, with 12 bases between them. CDR3 length: 14 amino acids. Full variable domain (outside the CDR3, taken from reference TRBV2 and TRBJ1-1): EPEVTQTPSHQVTQMGQEVILRCVPISNHLYFYWYRQILGQKVEFLVSFYNNEISEKSEIFDDQFSVERPDGSNFTLKIRSTKLEDSAMYFCASNQGGLNTEAFFGQGTRLTVV.

The rearrangement joins TRBV5-1 to TRBJ1-1, with D unresolved. Germline V lookup: CDR1 SGHRS, CDR2 YFSETQ. There are 15 residues in the CDR3. Deletions cut 4 bases from V and 2 bases from J, with 15 bases between. The CDR3 DNA reads as TGCGCCAGCAGCCACAAAACAACCCCAAACACTGAAGCTTTCTTT. As protein: CASSHKTTPNTEAFF.